This T cell receptor beta chain was retrieved from a study of cytomegalovirus exposure and HLA in healthy donors. Overall study context: Early released data comprised 80 million or so unique TCRs from HLA-typed donors.

The germline V gene encodes CDR1 SGHVS and CDR2 FQNEAQ. V gave up 10 bases and J gave up 6 bases; unmatched junction bases: 9. The CDR3 sequence is 14 residues long. Details on this clone: Its matching antigen is unknown.

The PCR was carried out with 60 Vbeta primers and 13 Jbeta primers. The table came from immunoSEQ multiplex PCR; TCRdb's copy has only in-frame clones and leaves some out. This sample's table has some 60,000 clones. Study outcomes and limitations: Most TCR sequences were rare, but some public TCRs occurred in many donors. Later analysis indicated greater clonal expansion among HLA-associated TCR beta chains than among equally common other chains.

The sequenced sample consisted of PBMCs. The chain uses TRBV7-8 and TRBJ2-7; 13 positions agree with TRBD2. The sequence was obtained from a man aged 25 to 40 in good health and CMV-seropositive. The CDR3 DNA reads as TGTGCCACGCTTTTTGGGACTAGCGGGACCGAGCAGTACTTC. It is translated as CATLFGTSGTEQYF.